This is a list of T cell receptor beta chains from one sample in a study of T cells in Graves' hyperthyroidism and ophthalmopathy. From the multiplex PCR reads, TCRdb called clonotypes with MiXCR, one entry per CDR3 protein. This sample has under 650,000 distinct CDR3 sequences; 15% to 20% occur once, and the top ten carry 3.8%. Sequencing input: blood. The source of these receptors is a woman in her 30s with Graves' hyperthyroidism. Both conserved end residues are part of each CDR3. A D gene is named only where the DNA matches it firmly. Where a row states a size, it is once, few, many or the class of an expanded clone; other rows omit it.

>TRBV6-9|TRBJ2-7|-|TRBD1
TGTGCCAGCAGTTACGCCCAACAGGGGGACCACGAGCAGTACTTC
CASSYAQQGDHEQYF
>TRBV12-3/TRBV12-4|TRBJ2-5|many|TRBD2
TGTGCCAGCAGTTCCGGACTAGCGGGAGGGGAGACCCAGTACTTC
CASSSGLAGGETQYF
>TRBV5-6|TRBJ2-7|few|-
TGTGCCAGCAGCTGGGGACCGACTGGCGAGCAGTACTTC
CASSWGPTGEQYF
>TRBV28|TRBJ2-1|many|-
TGTGCCAGCAGTTCATCGTTGGAACCATCGGGGTGGTACAATGAGCAGTTCTTC
CASSSSLEPSGWYNEQFF
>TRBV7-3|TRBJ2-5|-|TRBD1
TGTGCCAGCAGCTTGGGACTTTTGACAGGGGCGGAAGAGACCCAGTACTTC
CASSLGLLTGAEETQYF
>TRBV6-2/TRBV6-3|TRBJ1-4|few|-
TGTGCCAGCAGTTACTCTTGGGACGCAAATGAAAAACTGTTTTTT
CASSYSWDANEKLFF
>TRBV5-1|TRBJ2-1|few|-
TGCGCCAGCAGCTCCCTTAAATACAATGAGCAGTTCTTC
CASSSLKYNEQFF
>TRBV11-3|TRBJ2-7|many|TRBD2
TGTGCCAGCAGCCCGGGAAGCGGGAGAGTCAACGAGCAGTACTTC
CASSPGSGRVNEQYF
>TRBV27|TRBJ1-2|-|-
TGTGCCAGCAGTGCAGGGTTTAACTATGGCTACACCTTC
CASSAGFNYGYTF
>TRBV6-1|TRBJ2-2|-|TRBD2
TGTGCCAGCAGTGGACTACTAGCGGGAGGGCCGACCGGGGAGCTGTTTTTT
CASSGLLAGGPTGELFF
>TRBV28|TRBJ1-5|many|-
TGTGCCAGCAGTTTAAACTACAATCAGCCCCAGCATTTT
CASSLNYNQPQHF
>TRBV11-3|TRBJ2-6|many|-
TGTGCCAGCAGCGAGGGGAGAACTGGGGCCAACGTCCTGACTTTC
CASSEGRTGANVLTF
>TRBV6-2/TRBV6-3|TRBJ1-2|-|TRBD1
TGTGCCAGCAGTGACTGGGACAGGGCAAACTATGGCTACACCTTC
CASSDWDRANYGYTF
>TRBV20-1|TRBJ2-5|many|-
TGCAGTGCTAGAGTCCCAGGGCGGGAGACCCAGTACTTC
CSARVPGRETQYF
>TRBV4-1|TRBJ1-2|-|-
TGCGCCAGCAGCCTTCATGCGGGTACTTACTATGGCTACACCTTC
CASSLHAGTYYGYTF
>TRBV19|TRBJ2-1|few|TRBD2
TGTGCCAGTACCTCGGTTAGCGGGAGCTTGAATGAGCAGTTCTTC
CASTSVSGSLNEQFF
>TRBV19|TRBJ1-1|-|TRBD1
TGTGCCAGTAGTGTCTGGGACAGGGGGAACACTGAAGCTTTCTTT
CASSVWDRGNTEAFF
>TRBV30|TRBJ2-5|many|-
TGTGCCTGGAGTGTACAAGGGTCGGGAGAGACCCAGTACTTC
CAWSVQGSGETQYF
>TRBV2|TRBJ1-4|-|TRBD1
TGTGCCAGCGGGAGGTTGACAGGGAATTTGGAAAAACTGTTTTTT
CASGRLTGNLEKLFF
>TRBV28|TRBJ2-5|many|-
TGTGCCAGCGACAGCCAAGAGACCCAGTACTTC
CASDSQETQYF
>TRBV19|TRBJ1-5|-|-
TGTGCCAGTAGTATCACCGGGAAGAATCAGCCCCAGCATTTT
CASSITGKNQPQHF
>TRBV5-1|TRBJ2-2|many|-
TGCGCCAGCAGCTTGGACAGGGATTGGCAGCGACCGAACACCGGGGAGCTGTTTTTT
CASSLDRDWQRPNTGELFF
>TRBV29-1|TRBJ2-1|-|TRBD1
TGCAGCGTCCCGACAGGGTGGAATGAGCAGTTCTTC
CSVPTGWNEQFF
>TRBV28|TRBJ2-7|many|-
TGTGCCAGCATTCCCGGGGCGCGTACCTACGAGCAGTACTTC
CASIPGARTYEQYF
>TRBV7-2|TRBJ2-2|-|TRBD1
TGTGCCAGCAGACTCAGTCATCGGATTGGACAGGGGTCCCCAAACACCGGGGAGCTGTTTTTT
CASRLSHRIGQGSPNTGELFF
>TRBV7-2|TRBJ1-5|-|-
TGTGCCAGCAGCTTAGAACCAGGGGACCAGCCCCAGCATTTT
CASSLEPGDQPQHF